The T cell receptor beta chain described here comes from a study of T cell repertoires in cytomegalovirus infection (dated by TCRdb to the late 2010s). Study-level background: Alongside well-studied HLA-B-restricted epitopes, the peptide stimulations were aimed at recently identified HLA-C-restricted CMV epitopes, whose presentation resists viral immunomodulation. The HLA type of each donor mattered for the analysis, because public TCR beta signatures pointed to carriage of CMV infection along with the matching HLA type.

Taken from cysteine to phenylalanine, the CDR3 has 15 residues. The sequence is cut down to CDR3 DNA, 45 bases in frame from base 1. Based on the germline V gene, the CDR1 and CDR2 sequences are SGHRS and YFSETQ. V sheds 0 bases and J sheds 7 bases, leaving 17 bases between their ends. In the case of this clonotype: Its antigen remains unidentified. No much larger clone exists at a distance of one base, and base qualities are not known.

The meaning of the sample's treatment or condition label: in vitro stimulation with specific CMV peptide epitopes to enrich CMV-specific T cells. Overall study outcomes, separate from this receptor: In the ex vivo response, HLA-C-restricted CMV-specific TCR beta clonotypes were dominant, and in two of eight donors the single most frequent clonotype came from this HLA-C-restricted group. Cumulative frequency of public TCR beta family members discriminated carriers of CMV infection plus the relevant HLA type in this cohort and an independent roughly 340-donor cohort.

This sample was sequenced with an Illumina HiSeq 1500. TCRdb reran the public reads through fastp at Q25 and MiXCR, keeping productive beta chains. Every CDR3 protein is listed once, alongside the most common genes and DNA of its rows. The table for this sample lists 110,000 or so distinct CDR3 sequences; 25% to 30% of them were counted only once. The ten biggest clones cover 80% to 90% of the sample. This sample comprised CD8+ T cells from cultured PBMCs, obtained from culture after CMV antigen stimulation. The clonotype comes from a human donor in good health (CMV status not recorded). Some clones in this sample may be carry-over from other donors' samples. The chain couples TRBV5-1 to TRBJ2-7; the D gene cannot be resolved beyond TRBD1 or TRBD2, each matching 5 bases. The DNA sequence follows: TGCGCCAGCAGCTTGGCCCGGGGACCAGTCTGGGAGCAGTACTTC. This encodes CASSLARGPVWEQYF.